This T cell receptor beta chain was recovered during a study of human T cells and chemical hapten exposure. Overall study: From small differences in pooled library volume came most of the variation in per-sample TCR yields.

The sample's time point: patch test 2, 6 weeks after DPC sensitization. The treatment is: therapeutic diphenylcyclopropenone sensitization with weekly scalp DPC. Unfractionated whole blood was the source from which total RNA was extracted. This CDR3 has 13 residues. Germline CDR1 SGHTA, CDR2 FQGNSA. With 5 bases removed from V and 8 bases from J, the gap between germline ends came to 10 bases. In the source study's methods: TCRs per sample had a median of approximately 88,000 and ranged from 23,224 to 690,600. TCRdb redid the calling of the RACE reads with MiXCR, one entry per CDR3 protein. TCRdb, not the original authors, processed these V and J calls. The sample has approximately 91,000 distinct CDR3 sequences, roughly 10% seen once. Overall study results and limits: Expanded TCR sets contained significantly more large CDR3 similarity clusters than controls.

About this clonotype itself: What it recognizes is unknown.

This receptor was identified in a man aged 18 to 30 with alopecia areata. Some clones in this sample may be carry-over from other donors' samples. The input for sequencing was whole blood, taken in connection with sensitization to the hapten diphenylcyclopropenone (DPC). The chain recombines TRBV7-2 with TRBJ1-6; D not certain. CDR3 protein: CASSRRRDSPLHF. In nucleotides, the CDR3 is TGTGCCAGCAGCAGGAGGAGGGATTCACCCCTCCACTTT.